This is a list of T cell receptor beta chains from one sample in a study of blood T cells in healthy people across ages. TCRdb reanalysed the 5' RACE reads using MiXCR and keeps one entry per CDR3 protein. This sample yields about 1 million distinct CDR3 sequences, of which roughly 45% are seen a single time; over 15% belongs to the top ten. Source material: blood. The receptor source for this set is a woman aged 60-70 years in good health. Each CDR3 is given with its conserved first and last residue. A D gene is named only where the DNA matches it firmly. The listing skips clone size in some rows; elsewhere it reads once, few, many or a size class.

abundance | j_gene | len | v_gene | d_gene | CDR3nt | CDR3aa
few | TRBJ2-4 | 17 | TRBV27 | - | TGTGCCAGCACAAGTACTCCAGGAGGGCAGATCAAAAACATTCAGTACTTC | CASTSTPGGQIKNIQYF
many | TRBJ2-3 | 15 | TRBV20-1 | TRBD2 | TGCAGTGCTAGAGCGACTAGCGGCGTTTCAGATACGCAGTATTTT | CSARATSGVSDTQYF
- | TRBJ2-3 | 16 | TRBV29-1 | - | TGCAGCGTTCCCACCGTAGTGGGACCCCGCACAGATACGCAGTATTTT | CSVPTVVGPRTDTQYF
once | TRBJ1-4 | 16 | TRBV5-4 | - | TGTGCCAGCAGCTTGGAACCAGGGGCGCTTACTGAAAAACTGTTTTTT | CASSLEPGALTEKLFF
- | TRBJ2-1 | 14 | TRBV28 | TRBD2 | TGTGCCAGCAGTTTGGCGGGGGGGACAGATGAGCAGTTCTTC | CASSLAGGTDEQFF
- | TRBJ2-3 | 16 | TRBV5-1 | - | TGCGCCAGCAGCTTGGGGGCCTCACCAAGCACAGATACGCAGTATTTT | CASSLGASPSTDTQYF
- | TRBJ2-4 | 17 | TRBV3-1 | TRBD2 | TGTGCCAGCAGCCAAGATGCGGCTAGCGGAGCCAAAAACATTCAGTACTTC | CASSQDAASGAKNIQYF
few | TRBJ2-5 | 16 | TRBV29-1 | TRBD2 | TGCAGCGTTGATGGGACTAGCGGGAGTAACGGGGAGACCCAGTACTTC | CSVDGTSGSNGETQYF
- | TRBJ1-5 | 15 | TRBV20-1 | TRBD1 | TGCAGTGCTAGAGATCGATGGGCAGGGGGACAGCCCCAGCATTTT | CSARDRWAGGQPQHF
- | TRBJ2-7 | 15 | TRBV5-1 | TRBD2 | TGCGCCAGCAGCCCAGGACTAGCTTTAGGGTACGAGCAGTACTTC | CASSPGLALGYEQYF
- | TRBJ1-6 | 17 | TRBV27 | TRBD1 | TGTGCCAGCAGTTCACCGTTCCCGACAGGGGAGGATTCACCCCTCCACTTT | CASSSPFPTGEDSPLHF
once | TRBJ2-7 | 15 | TRBV5-5 | - | TGTGCCAGCAGCTTCTCGGCGGGCAGTTCGTACGAGCAGTACTTC | CASSFSAGSSYEQYF
- | TRBJ2-1 | 14 | TRBV29-1 | - | TGCAGCGTTGAAGGCAGGGTATCATACAATGAGCAGTTCTTC | CSVEGRVSYNEQFF
- | TRBJ2-5 | 14 | TRBV27 | - | TGTGCCAGCAGTTTATCGGAAGGATGGGAAGTCCAGTACTTC | CASSLSEGWEVQYF
few | TRBJ2-7 | 12 | TRBV29-1 | TRBD2 | TGCAGCGTTGCGGGGGGTAGGGGCGAGCAGTACTTC | CSVAGGRGEQYF
few | TRBJ2-5 | 14 | TRBV10-3 | - | TGTGCCATCAGGGCGGCCGGCAGTGGGGAGACCCAGTACTTC | CAIRAAGSGETQYF
few | TRBJ1-4 | 15 | TRBV28 | TRBD1 | TGTGCCAGCAGTTTATACTGGACAGGGAGGGAAAAACTGTTTTTT | CASSLYWTGREKLFF
few | TRBJ2-3 | 15 | TRBV7-3 | TRBD2 | TGTGCCAGCAGCTCTACTAGCGGGAGATCGGATACGCAGTATTTT | CASSSTSGRSDTQYF
- | TRBJ2-1 | 18 | TRBV4-2 | TRBD2 | TGTGCCAGCAGCCAAGGACGGGGACTAGCGGAGACGGGAGGGGAGCAGTTCTTC | CASSQGRGLAETGGEQFF
many | TRBJ2-7 | 11 | TRBV28 | - | TGTGCCAGCAGCCCTCGCTACGAGCAGTACTTC | CASSPRYEQYF
- | TRBJ1-1 | 15 | TRBV20-1 | - | TGCAGTGCTAGAGAAGGGGCACGACAGAACACTGAAGCTTTCTTT | CSAREGARQNTEAFF
- | TRBJ2-7 | 17 | TRBV5-4 | TRBD1 | TGTGCCAGCAGCCCGTCCTTGGGGAACAGGGGACAAAACGAGCAGTACTTC | CASSPSLGNRGQNEQYF
- | TRBJ2-7 | 14 | TRBV5-4 | - | TGTGCCAGCAGCGCCGGACAGTTATCCTACGAGCAGTACTTC | CASSAGQLSYEQYF
- | TRBJ1-2 | 12 | TRBV20-1 | - | TGCAGTGTAAAGACAGATACCTATGGCTACACCTTC | CSVKTDTYGYTF
- | TRBJ2-1 | 15 | TRBV7-7 | TRBD1 | TGTGCCAGCAGCCCTAGGACAGGGGTGGACAATGAGCAGTTCTTC | CASSPRTGVDNEQFF
- | TRBJ2-4 | 15 | TRBV2 | TRBD2 | TGTGCCAGTGCCGGGACTAGCGGGAGTGGAAACATTCAGTACTTC | CASAGTSGSGNIQYF
- | TRBJ2-1 | 15 | TRBV2 | - | TGTGCCAGCAGTGCCGCGGCCCTACCCTACAATGAGCAGTTCTTC | CASSAAALPYNEQFF
- | TRBJ2-1 | 13 | TRBV4-2 | - | TGTGCCAGCAGCCAAGATCAGGCTGGTGAGCAGTTCTTC | CASSQDQAGEQFF
- | TRBJ2-2 | 16 | TRBV10-3 | TRBD2 | TGTGCCATTCGGACTAGCGGGAGCCCCAACACCGGGGAGCTGTTTTTT | CAIRTSGSPNTGELFF
few | TRBJ2-5 | 15 | TRBV5-1 | TRBD2 | TGCGCCAGCAGCTTGACGCTAGCGGGTGAAGAGACCCAGTACTTC | CASSLTLAGEETQYF
- | TRBJ2-7 | 15 | TRBV27 | TRBD2 | TGTGCCAGCAGTTTTGCGGGAGGTACAGTCTACGAGCAGTACTTC | CASSFAGGTVYEQYF
few | TRBJ2-7 | 10 | TRBV20-1 | - | TGCAGTGCTGGACAATACGAGCAGTACTTC | CSAGQYEQYF
- | TRBJ1-2 | 16 | TRBV11-2 | TRBD1 | TGTGCCAGCAGCTTAGATAGTAGAGGACAGGGAGACGGCTACACCTTC | CASSLDSRGQGDGYTF
once | TRBJ1-2 | 16 | TRBV14 | - | TGTGCCAGCAGCCAAGTTTTCCAGTACCAAGACTATGGCTACACCTTC | CASSQVFQYQDYGYTF
- | TRBJ2-3 | 13 | TRBV6-1 | - | TGTGCCAGCAATGGACCTGGGGTGGATACGCAGTATTTT | CASNGPGVDTQYF
few | TRBJ2-1 | 15 | TRBV7-9 | TRBD2 | TGTGCCAGCAGCCTACTAGCGGGAGGGTTCCATGAGCAGTTCTTC | CASSLLAGGFHEQFF
few | TRBJ2-3 | 16 | TRBV12-3/TRBV12-4 | TRBD2 | TGTGCCAGCAGTTTACCCTTAGCGGGAGGGCCGGATACGCAGTATTTT | CASSLPLAGGPDTQYF
few | TRBJ2-3 | 14 | TRBV28 | - | TGTGCCAGCAGTTTCAAACTGTCCCCAGATACGCAGTATTTT | CASSFKLSPDTQYF
once | TRBJ1-1 | 13 | TRBV20-1 | TRBD1 | TGCAGTGCTAGAACAGGGGGCTGGACTGAAGCTTTCTTT | CSARTGGWTEAFF
- | TRBJ2-1 | 16 | TRBV24-1 | TRBD1 | TGTGCCACCAGTGATAAGGGACAGTCTCCTTACAATGAGCAGTTCTTC | CATSDKGQSPYNEQFF
- | TRBJ2-3 | 13 | TRBV7-9 | - | TGTGCCAGCAGATCCAGTGGCTCCAATACGCAGTATTTT | CASRSSGSNTQYF
few | TRBJ1-4 | 13 | TRBV7-9 | TRBD1 | TGTGCCAGCAGCGGGACAGGTTTTGAAAAACTGTTTTTT | CASSGTGFEKLFF
- | TRBJ2-7 | 14 | TRBV28 | TRBD2 | TGTGCCAGCAGGGGAGGGAGCGGGAGCTCCGAGCAGTACTTC | CASRGGSGSSEQYF
few | TRBJ2-3 | 15 | TRBV20-1 | - | TGCAGTGCTAGCGGGGGAGGGGGTAGGACAGATACGCAGTATTTT | CSASGGGGRTDTQYF
few | TRBJ1-1 | 11 | TRBV20-1 | - | TGCAGTTTGAAAGGAGGGGCTGAAGCTTTCTTT | CSLKGGAEAFF
few | TRBJ2-3 | 17 | TRBV24-1 | - | TGTGCCACCAGTGACCCGGGGGCAGGACACTACACAGATACGCAGTATTTT | CATSDPGAGHYTDTQYF
- | TRBJ2-1 | 14 | TRBV28 | - | TGTGCCAGCAGTTTATTGGTGGGCCGAGGTGAGCAGTTCTTC | CASSLLVGRGEQFF
- | TRBJ1-1 | 15 | TRBV12-5 | - | TGTGCTAGTGGTTTGGGAATGACTCCGAACACTGAAGCTTTCTTT | CASGLGMTPNTEAFF
few | TRBJ2-1 | 15 | TRBV12-3/TRBV12-4 | - | TGTGCCAGCACCCCATCGCGGGGATCCTACAATGAGCAGTTCTTC | CASTPSRGSYNEQFF